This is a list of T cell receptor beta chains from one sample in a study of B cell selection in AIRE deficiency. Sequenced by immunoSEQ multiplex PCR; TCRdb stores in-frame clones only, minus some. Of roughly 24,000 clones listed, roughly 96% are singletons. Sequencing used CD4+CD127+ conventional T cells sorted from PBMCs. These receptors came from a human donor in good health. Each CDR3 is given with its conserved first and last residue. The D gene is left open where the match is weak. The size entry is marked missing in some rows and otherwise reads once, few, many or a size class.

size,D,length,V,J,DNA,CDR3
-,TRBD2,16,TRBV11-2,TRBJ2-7,TGTGCCAGCAGCGCAGTAGGGACTAGCGGAGAAGGGGAGCAGTACTTC,CASSAVGTSGEGEQYF
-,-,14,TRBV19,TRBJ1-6,TGTGCCAGTAGCCTCAGGGGAGGTAATTCACCCCTCCACTTT,CASSLRGGNSPLHF
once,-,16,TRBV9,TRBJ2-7,TGTGCCAGCAGCGTAGATCAGGCCGGGAGCTCCTACGAGCAGTACTTC,CASSVDQAGSSYEQYF
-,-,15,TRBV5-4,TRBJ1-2,TGTGCCAGCAGCTGGGGAGGAACCCCAAAAGGGGGCTACACCTTC,CASSWGGTPKGGYTF
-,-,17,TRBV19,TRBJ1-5,TGTGCCAGTTCCATGGGCAGGGCCACTTATAGCAATCAGCCCCAGCATTTT,CASSMGRATYSNQPQHF
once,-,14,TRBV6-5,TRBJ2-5,TGTGCCAGCAGTGACTGGACTAACCAAGAGACCCAGTACTTC,CASSDWTNQETQYF
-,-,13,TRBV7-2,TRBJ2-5,TGTGCCAGCAGCTTAAGAGTACAAGAGACCCAGTACTTC,CASSLRVQETQYF
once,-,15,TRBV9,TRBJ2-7,TGTGCCAGCAGCGTAGGGGGGGCGAACTCCTACGAGCAGTACTTC,CASSVGGANSYEQYF
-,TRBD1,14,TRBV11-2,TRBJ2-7,TGTGCCAGCAGCTTCTCGGGACAGCCCTACGAGCAGTACTTC,CASSFSGQPYEQYF
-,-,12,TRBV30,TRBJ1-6,TGTGCCTGGAGTGGAGGGGTTCCTCCCCTCCACTTT,CAWSGGVPPLHF
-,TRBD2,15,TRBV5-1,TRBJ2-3,TGCGCCAGCAGCTTGTACGGGGGGGCCCGGGATACGCAGTATTTT,CASSLYGGARDTQYF
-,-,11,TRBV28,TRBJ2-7,TGTGCCAGCAGCTCTCCCTACGAGCAGTACTTC,CASSSPYEQYF
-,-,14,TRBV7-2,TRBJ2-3,TGTGCCAGCAGCTTTCCTTATAGCACAGATACGCAGTATTTT,CASSFPYSTDTQYF
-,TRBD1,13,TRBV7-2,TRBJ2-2,TGTGCCAGCAGCTATACAGGGGTCGGGGAGCTGTTTTTT,CASSYTGVGELFF
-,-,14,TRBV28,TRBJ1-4,TGTGCCAGCACTCAACCCGGGATTCGCGAAAAACTGTTTTTT,CASTQPGIREKLFF
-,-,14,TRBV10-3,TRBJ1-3,TGTGCCATCAGTGTTGGAGACTCTGGAAACACCATATATTTT,CAISVGDSGNTIYF
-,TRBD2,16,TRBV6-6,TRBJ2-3,TGTGCCAGCAGTTACGGGGTAGCGGGGGGAACAGATACGCAGTATTTT,CASSYGVAGGTDTQYF
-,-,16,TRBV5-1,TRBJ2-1,TGCGCCAGCAGCCCCAACAAGCGGACCATATACAATGAGCAGTTCTTC,CASSPNKRTIYNEQFF
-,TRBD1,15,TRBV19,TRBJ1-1,TGTGCCAGCCTTGAACAGGGGGCCATGGACACTGAAGCTTTCTTT,CASLEQGAMDTEAFF
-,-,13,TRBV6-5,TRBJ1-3,TGTGCCAGCAGTTACCGCAGAGGAAACACCATATATTTT,CASSYRRGNTIYF
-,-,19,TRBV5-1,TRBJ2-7,TGCGCCAGCAGCTTGGGGGCGCTACTTCTTCGGCCGGGTTCCTACGAGCAGTACTTC,CASSLGALLLRPGSYEQYF
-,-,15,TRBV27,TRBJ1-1,TGTGCCAGCAGTTTAAGCACCAGGGTGAACACTGAAGCTTTCTTT,CASSLSTRVNTEAFF
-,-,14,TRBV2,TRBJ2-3,TGTGCCAGCAAGGGTCAGGGAATAACAGATACGCAGTATTTT,CASKGQGITDTQYF
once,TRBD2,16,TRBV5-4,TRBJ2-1,TGTGCCAGCAGTTTGGGACTAGCCTATTCCTACAATGAGCAGTTCTTC,CASSLGLAYSYNEQFF
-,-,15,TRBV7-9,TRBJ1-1,TGTGCCAGCAGCGGGAGGTCTTCCGGAGACACTGAAGCTTTCTTT,CASSGRSSGDTEAFF
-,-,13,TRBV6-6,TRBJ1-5,TGTGCCAGCAGACAGGATAACAATCAGCCCCAGCATTTT,CASRQDNNQPQHF
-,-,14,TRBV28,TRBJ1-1,TGTGCCAGCAGTTTACCCCCTCCTGGGACTGAAGCTTTCTTT,CASSLPPPGTEAFF
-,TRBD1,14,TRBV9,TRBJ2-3,TGTGCCAGCAGCGCCCCAGGGGGCACTGATACGCAGTATTTT,CASSAPGGTDTQYF
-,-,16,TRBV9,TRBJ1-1,TGTGCCAGCAGCGTAGGGGGAGGGACCATGAACACTGAAGCTTTCTTT,CASSVGGGTMNTEAFF
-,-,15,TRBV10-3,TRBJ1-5,TGTGCCATCAGTGAACGAGGACGGAGCAATCAGCCCCAGCATTTT,CAISERGRSNQPQHF
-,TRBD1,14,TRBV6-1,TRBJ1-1,TGTGCCAGCAGCCGACAGGGTATGGACACTGAAGCTTTCTTT,CASSRQGMDTEAFF
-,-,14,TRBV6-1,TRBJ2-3,TGTGCCAGCAGAGGCGGGGCCAGCACAGATACGCAGTATTTT,CASRGGASTDTQYF
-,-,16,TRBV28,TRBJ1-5,TGTGCCAGTTCTGCGACCGCGGGTTTGGGCAATCAGCCCCAGCATTTT,CASSATAGLGNQPQHF
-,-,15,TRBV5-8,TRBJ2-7,TGTGCCAGCAGCTTACCGGGACTTCTCCAATACGAGCAGTACTTC,CASSLPGLLQYEQYF